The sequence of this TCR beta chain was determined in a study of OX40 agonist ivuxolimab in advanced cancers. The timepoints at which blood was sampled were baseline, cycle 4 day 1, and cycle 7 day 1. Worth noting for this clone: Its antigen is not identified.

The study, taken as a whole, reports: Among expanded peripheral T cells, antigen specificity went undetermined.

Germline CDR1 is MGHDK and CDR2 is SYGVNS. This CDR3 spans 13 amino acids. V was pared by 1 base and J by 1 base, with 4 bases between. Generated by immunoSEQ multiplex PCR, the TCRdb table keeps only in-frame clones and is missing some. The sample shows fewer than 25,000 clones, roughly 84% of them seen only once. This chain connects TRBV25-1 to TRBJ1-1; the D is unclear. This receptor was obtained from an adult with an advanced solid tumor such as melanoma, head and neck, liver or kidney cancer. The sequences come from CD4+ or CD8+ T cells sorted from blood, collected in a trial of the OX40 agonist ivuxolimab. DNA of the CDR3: TGTGCCAGCAGTGAATTAGGGAACACTGAAGCTTTCTTT. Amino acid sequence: CASSELGNTEAFF.